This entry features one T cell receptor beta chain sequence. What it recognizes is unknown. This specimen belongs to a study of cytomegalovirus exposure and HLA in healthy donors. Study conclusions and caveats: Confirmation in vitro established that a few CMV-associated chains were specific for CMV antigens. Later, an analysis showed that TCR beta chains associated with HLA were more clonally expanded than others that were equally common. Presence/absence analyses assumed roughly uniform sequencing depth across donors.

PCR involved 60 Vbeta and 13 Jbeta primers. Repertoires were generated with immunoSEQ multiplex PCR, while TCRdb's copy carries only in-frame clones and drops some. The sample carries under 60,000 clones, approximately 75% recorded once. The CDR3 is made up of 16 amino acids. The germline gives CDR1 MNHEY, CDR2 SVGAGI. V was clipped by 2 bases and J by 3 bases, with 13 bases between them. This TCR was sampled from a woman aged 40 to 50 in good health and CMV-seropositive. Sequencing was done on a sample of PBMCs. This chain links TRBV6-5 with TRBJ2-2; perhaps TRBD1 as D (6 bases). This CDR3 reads CASSYPRTGYTGELFF. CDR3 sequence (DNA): TGTGCCAGCAGTTACCCAAGAACAGGGTACACCGGGGAGCTGTTTTTT.